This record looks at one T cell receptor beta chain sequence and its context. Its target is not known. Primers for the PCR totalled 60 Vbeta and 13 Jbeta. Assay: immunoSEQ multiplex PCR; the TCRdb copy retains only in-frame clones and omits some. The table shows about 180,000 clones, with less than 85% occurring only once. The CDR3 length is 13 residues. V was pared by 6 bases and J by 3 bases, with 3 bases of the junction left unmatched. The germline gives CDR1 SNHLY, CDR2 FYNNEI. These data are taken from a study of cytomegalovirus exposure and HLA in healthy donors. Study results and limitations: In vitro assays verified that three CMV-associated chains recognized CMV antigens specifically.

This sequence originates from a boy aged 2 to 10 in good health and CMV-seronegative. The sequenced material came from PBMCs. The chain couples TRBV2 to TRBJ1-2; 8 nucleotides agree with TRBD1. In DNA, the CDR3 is TGTGCCAGCAGGGAGACAGGGGACTATGGCTACACCTTC. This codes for CASRETGDYGYTF.